This TCR beta chain was identified during a study of blood T cells in healthy people across ages. This clonotype was seen once. Its antigen is not identified. Using a J-beta primer mix together with a sample-barcoded 5' primer, a second PCR was run for roughly 6 to 12 cycles. TCRdb used MiXCR to reprocess the 5' RACE reads, holding one entry per CDR3 protein. The sample shows 750,000 to 950,000 distinct CDR3 sequences, approximately 32% of them seen only once. V gave up 11 bases and J gave up 6 bases, with 14 bases separating them. The CDR3 has 12 amino acids. Study observations and caveats: The fall in TCR beta diversity per million T cells was roughly linear with age.

Total RNA extraction produced at least 5 micrograms (per sample) for the study. These data were also reused for a study on T cells of mothers and their children. In that study: The sample comes from 8 or 9 healthy Caucasian donors: mothers and children.

The sample comprised blood. This chain links TRBV12-3 or TRBV12-4 with TRBJ1-5; D remains unclear. This TCR was recovered from a middle-aged woman in good health. The CDR3 protein is CACRGSGQPQHF. In DNA form, the CDR3 reads TGTGCCTGCCGAGGGTCAGGTCAGCCCCAGCATTTT.